The entry that follows covers one T cell receptor (beta chain) sequence. The CDR3 runs to 15 residues. CDR1 and CDR2 (germline): MGHRA, YSYEKL. The junction had 5 bases not matched to a gene; V was cut back by 1 base and J by 2 bases. The sample originates from a study of blood T cell repertoires in COVID-19. Across the whole study: Samples representing acute and convalescent COVID-19 were sourced from the United States, Italy and Spain. In each case, the material was cDNA or gDNA derived from T cells, B-cell-depleted T cells, or PBMCs.

In the study's own analysis: Reference gene primer amplification yielded estimated nucleated cell counts. Only in-frame clones appear in the TCRdb table, and some are missing; sequencing was by immunoSEQ multiplex PCR. V and J calls and clone size are as listed in that table; D and trimming were resolved from the DNA. The sample lists 60,000 to 80,000 clones, approximately 85% occurring once. The source material was peripheral blood. The clonotype originates from a human donor in a cohort sampled during active COVID-19. The rearrangement uses TRBV4-1 and TRBJ2-7; 7 nucleotides align to TRBD1. DNA for the CDR3: TGCGCCAGCAGCCAAGGGCAGGGGGACGCCTACGAGCAGTACTTC. As protein: CASSQGQGDAYEQYF.